The subject of this entry is one T cell receptor beta chain. Its cognate antigen is unknown. The sample is drawn from a study of T cell responses to AZD1222 COVID-19 vaccine. Whole-study results and caveats: Donor demographics were predominantly white British with a female majority; clonal diversity may be underestimated. The span of vaccine-associated CD4 TCRs extended across spike, with dominance at 160-218 and 743-854. Seropositive AZD1222 recipients at baseline numbered only five or six.

This CDR3 region has 15 residues. Trimming removed 3 bases from V and 3 bases from J; junction bases left unmatched: 5. The V gene's germline CDR1 is MGHRA and CDR2 YSYEKL. Clones were sequenced by immunoSEQ multiplex PCR, and TCRdb holds only the in-frame ones, with some missing. This sample yields 120,000 to 150,000 clones, of which 85% to 90% are seen a single time; about 4.9% belongs to the top ten. The rearrangement joins TRBV4-1 to TRBJ2-5; 9 nucleotides match TRBD2. The TCR sequence derives from an adult who received the AZD1222 COVID-19 vaccine. Sequenced here: peripheral blood, sampled 28 days after the second AZD1222 dose. CDR3 sequence reads: CASSQLAGIEETQYF. CDR3 bases: TGCGCCAGCAGCCAGCTAGCGGGGATTGAAGAGACCCAGTACTTC.